This T cell receptor beta chain stems from a study of blood T cell repertoires in COVID-19. Authors' analysis steps: How many nucleated cells were present was estimated from reference gene primer amplification. Only in-frame clones appear in the TCRdb table, and some are missing; sequencing was by immunoSEQ multiplex PCR. V, J and clone size are taken as reported in that table, and D and trimming were inferred from the DNA itself. The sample records about 480,000 clones, 85% to 90% being singletons. V was pared by 1 base and J by 6 bases, with 9 bases of the junction left unmatched. Germline lookup yields CDR1 SGHRS and CDR2 YFSETQ. This CDR3 spans 16 amino acids.

The sequence derives from a woman between 35 and 50 years old who had recovered from COVID-19. The sample consisted of PBMCs or T cells enriched from blood (not recorded which). The rearrangement joins TRBV5-1 to TRBJ2-2; 7 bases are a match to TRBD1. CDR3 amino acids: CASSLSGTASSGELFF. CDR3 bases: TGCGCCAGCAGCTTGTCCGGGACAGCCAGTTCCGGGGAGCTGTTTTTT.